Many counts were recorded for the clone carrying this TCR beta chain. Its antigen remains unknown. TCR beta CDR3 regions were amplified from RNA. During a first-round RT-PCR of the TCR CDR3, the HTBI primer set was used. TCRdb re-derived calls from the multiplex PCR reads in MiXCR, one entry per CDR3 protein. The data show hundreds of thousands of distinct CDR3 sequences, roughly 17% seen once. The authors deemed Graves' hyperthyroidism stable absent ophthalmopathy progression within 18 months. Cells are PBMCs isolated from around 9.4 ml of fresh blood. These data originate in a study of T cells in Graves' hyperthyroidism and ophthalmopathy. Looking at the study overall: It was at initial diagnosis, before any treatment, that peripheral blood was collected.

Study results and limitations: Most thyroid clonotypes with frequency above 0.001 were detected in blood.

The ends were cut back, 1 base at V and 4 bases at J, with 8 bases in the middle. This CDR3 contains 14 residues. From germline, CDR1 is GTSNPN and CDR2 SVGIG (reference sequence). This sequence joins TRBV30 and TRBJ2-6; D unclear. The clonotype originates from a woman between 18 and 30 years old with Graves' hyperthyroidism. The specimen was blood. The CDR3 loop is CAWSEWEGANVLTF. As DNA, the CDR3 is TGTGCCTGGAGTGAATGGGAAGGGGCCAACGTCCTGACTTTC.